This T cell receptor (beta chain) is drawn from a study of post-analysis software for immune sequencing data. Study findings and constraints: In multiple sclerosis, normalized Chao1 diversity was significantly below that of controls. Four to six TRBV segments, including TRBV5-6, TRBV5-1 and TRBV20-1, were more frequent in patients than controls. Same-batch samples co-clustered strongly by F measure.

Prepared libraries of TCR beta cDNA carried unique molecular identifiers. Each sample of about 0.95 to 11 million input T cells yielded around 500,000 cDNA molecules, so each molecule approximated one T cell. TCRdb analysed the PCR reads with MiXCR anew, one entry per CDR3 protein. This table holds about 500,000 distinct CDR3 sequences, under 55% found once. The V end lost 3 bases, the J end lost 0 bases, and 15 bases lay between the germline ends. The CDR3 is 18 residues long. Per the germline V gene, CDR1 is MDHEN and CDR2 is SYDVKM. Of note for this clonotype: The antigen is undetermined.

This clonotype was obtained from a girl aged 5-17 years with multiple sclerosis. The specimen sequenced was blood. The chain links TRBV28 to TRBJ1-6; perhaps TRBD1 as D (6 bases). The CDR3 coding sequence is TGTGCCAGCAGTTTGCTTGGGGTGGACAGCTCCTATAATTCACCCCTCCACTTT. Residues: CASSLLGVDSSYNSPLHF.